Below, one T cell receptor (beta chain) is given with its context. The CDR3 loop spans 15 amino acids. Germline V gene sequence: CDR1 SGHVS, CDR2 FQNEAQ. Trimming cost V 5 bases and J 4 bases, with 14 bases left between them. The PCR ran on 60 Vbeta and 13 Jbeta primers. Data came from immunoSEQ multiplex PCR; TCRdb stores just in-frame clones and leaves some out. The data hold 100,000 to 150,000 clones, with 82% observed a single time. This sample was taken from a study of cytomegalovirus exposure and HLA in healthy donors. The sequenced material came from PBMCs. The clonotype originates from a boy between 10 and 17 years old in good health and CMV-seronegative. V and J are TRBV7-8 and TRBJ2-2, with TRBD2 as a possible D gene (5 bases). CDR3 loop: CASSPQRVGTGELFF. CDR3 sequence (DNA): TGTGCCAGCAGCCCCCAGAGGGTTGGCACCGGGGAGCTGTTTTTT. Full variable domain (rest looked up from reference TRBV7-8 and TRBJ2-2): GAGVSQSPRYKVAKRGQDVALRCDPISGHVSLFWYQQALGQGPEFLTYFQNEAQLDKSGLPSDRFFAERPEGSVSTLKIQRTQQEDSAVYLCASSPQRVGTGELFFGEGSRLTVL.